This is a list of T cell receptor beta chains from one sample in a study of blood T cell repertoires in COVID-19. Method: immunoSEQ multiplex PCR; TCRdb's copy keeps in-frame clones and lacks some. The sample records around 170,000 clones, 80% to 90% being singletons. The sequencing input was peripheral blood. These TCRs come from a man in his fifties or sixties with active or convalescent COVID-19. CDR3s include the opening cysteine and the closing phenylalanine or tryptophan. D genes are given only for firm matches. The size of a clone is reported for some rows only, either as once, few or many, or as a class for expanded clones.

CDR3 protein: CASSPGGNYGYTF
CDR3 DNA: TGTGCCAGCTCACCCGGGGGTAACTATGGCTACACCTTC
D gene: -
clone size: -
V gene: TRBV18
J gene: TRBJ1-2

CDR3 protein: CASSLGTGHTYEQYF
CDR3 DNA: TGTGCCAGCAGCCTCGGGACAGGGCACACCTACGAGCAGTACTTC
D gene: TRBD1
clone size: -
V gene: TRBV3-1/TRBV3-2
J gene: TRBJ2-7

CDR3 protein: CASMARDTLNSPLHF
CDR3 DNA: TGTGCCAGCATGGCCCGGGACACCCTTAATTCACCCCTCCACTTT
D gene: -
clone size: -
V gene: TRBV2
J gene: TRBJ1-6

CDR3 protein: CASSKLRGTYGYTF
CDR3 DNA: TGTGCCAGCAGTAAACTCCGCGGGACCTATGGCTACACCTTC
D gene: -
clone size: -
V gene: TRBV6-5
J gene: TRBJ1-2

CDR3 protein: CASSIKEGLWGYEQYF
CDR3 DNA: TGTGCCAGTAGTATCAAGGAGGGCCTATGGGGGTACGAGCAGTACTTC
D gene: -
clone size: -
V gene: TRBV19
J gene: TRBJ2-7

CDR3 protein: CASSLDITNTEAFF
CDR3 DNA: TGTGCCAGCTCACTGGACATAACGAACACTGAAGCTTTCTTT
D gene: -
clone size: -
V gene: TRBV18
J gene: TRBJ1-1

CDR3 protein: CASTTGGSDYEQYF
CDR3 DNA: TGTGCCAGCACTACAGGCGGGAGTGACTACGAGCAGTACTTC
D gene: TRBD2
clone size: few
V gene: TRBV7-9
J gene: TRBJ2-7

CDR3 protein: CASSPRLSTGFDPEAFF
CDR3 DNA: TGTGCCAGCAGCCCACGACTTTCGACAGGATTTGATCCTGAAGCTTTCTTT
D gene: -
clone size: once
V gene: TRBV3-1/TRBV3-2
J gene: TRBJ1-1

CDR3 protein: CASSVYDRGLDSPLHF
CDR3 DNA: TGTGCCAGCAGCGTATATGACAGGGGGCTAGATTCACCCCTCCACTTT
D gene: TRBD1
clone size: -
V gene: TRBV9
J gene: TRBJ1-6

CDR3 protein: CASSLDNRVIGSEAFF
CDR3 DNA: TGTGCCAGCAGCTTGGATAACAGGGTAATCGGATCTGAAGCTTTCTTT
D gene: -
clone size: -
V gene: TRBV5-4
J gene: TRBJ1-1

CDR3 protein: CASSLTGMASNYGYTF
CDR3 DNA: TGTGCCAGCAGCTTAACAGGGATGGCTTCGAACTATGGCTACACCTTC
D gene: -
clone size: -
V gene: TRBV7-9
J gene: TRBJ1-2

CDR3 protein: CASSRLSGGEETQYF
CDR3 DNA: TGTGCCAGCAGTCGACTTAGCGGGGGGGAAGAGACCCAGTACTTC
D gene: TRBD2
clone size: -
V gene: TRBV28
J gene: TRBJ2-5

CDR3 protein: CASSSGRYLGTDTQYF
CDR3 DNA: TGTGCCAGCAGCTCTGGCAGGTACCTGGGCACAGATACGCAGTATTTT
D gene: -
clone size: many
V gene: TRBV7-2
J gene: TRBJ2-3

CDR3 protein: CASSSTGGAYEQYF
CDR3 DNA: TGTGCCAGCAGTTCCACAGGGGGCGCGTACGAGCAGTACTTC
D gene: TRBD1
clone size: -
V gene: TRBV27
J gene: TRBJ2-7

CDR3 protein: CASSLNGGLTTGELFF
CDR3 DNA: TGTGCCAGCAGCTTAAACGGTGGCCTGACAACCGGGGAGCTGTTTTTT
D gene: -
clone size: -
V gene: TRBV7-3
J gene: TRBJ2-2

CDR3 protein: CASSPPLGLAGDIQFF
CDR3 DNA: TGTGCCAGTAGTCCCCCCTTGGGTCTAGCGGGAGATATACAGTTCTTC
D gene: TRBD2
clone size: -
V gene: TRBV19
J gene: TRBJ2-1

CDR3 protein: CATSDSRYTEAFF
CDR3 DNA: TGTGCCACCAGTGATTCCCGGTACACTGAAGCTTTCTTT
D gene: -
clone size: -
V gene: TRBV24-1
J gene: TRBJ1-1

CDR3 protein: CASSTGRTDTQYF
CDR3 DNA: TGTGCCAGCTCGACAGGGCGCACAGATACGCAGTATTTT
D gene: TRBD1
clone size: -
V gene: TRBV6-4
J gene: TRBJ2-3

CDR3 protein: CASSWTTGQPQHF
CDR3 DNA: TGTGCCAGCAGCTGGACGACAGGACAGCCCCAGCATTTT
D gene: -
clone size: -
V gene: TRBV7-2
J gene: TRBJ1-5

CDR3 protein: CVRSFPPKPPHGYTF
CDR3 DNA: TGTGTCAGAAGCTTCCCCCCTAAACCCCCACATGGCTACACCTTC
D gene: -
clone size: -
V gene: TRBV7-5
J gene: TRBJ1-2

CDR3 protein: CASIAAEFEAFF
CDR3 DNA: TGTGCCAGCATCGCCGCCGAGTTCGAAGCTTTCTTT
D gene: -
clone size: -
V gene: TRBV28
J gene: TRBJ1-1

CDR3 protein: CASSLSPDRVFLGNTEAFF
CDR3 DNA: TGTGCCAGCAGCCTATCCCCCGACAGGGTTTTTCTTGGGAACACTGAAGCTTTCTTT
D gene: TRBD1
clone size: -
V gene: TRBV3-1/TRBV3-2
J gene: TRBJ1-1

CDR3 protein: CANRGNEKLFF
CDR3 DNA: TGTGCCAACCGGGGAAATGAAAAACTGTTTTTT
D gene: -
clone size: few
V gene: TRBV30
J gene: TRBJ1-4

CDR3 protein: CASSIGSSRPQHF
CDR3 DNA: TGTGCCAGTAGTATCGGGAGTTCACGGCCCCAGCATTTT
D gene: -
clone size: -
V gene: TRBV19
J gene: TRBJ1-5

CDR3 protein: CSVEEGRGYYEQYF
CDR3 DNA: TGCAGCGTTGAAGAGGGCAGGGGGTACTACGAGCAGTACTTC
D gene: TRBD1
clone size: many
V gene: TRBV29-1
J gene: TRBJ2-7

CDR3 protein: CASSLDGGRGLAGYTF
CDR3 DNA: TGCGCCAGCAGCCTGGACGGGGGGAGGGGATTGGCTGGCTACACCTTC
D gene: -
clone size: -
V gene: TRBV5-1
J gene: TRBJ1-2

CDR3 protein: CASSQDRPRTDTQYF
CDR3 DNA: TGTGCCAGCAGCCAAGACAGGCCTCGAACAGATACGCAGTATTTT
D gene: -
clone size: -
V gene: TRBV14
J gene: TRBJ2-3

CDR3 protein: CATSEQVNYGYTF
CDR3 DNA: TGTGCCACCAGTGAACAGGTTAACTATGGCTACACCTTC
D gene: -
clone size: -
V gene: TRBV24-1
J gene: TRBJ1-2

CDR3 protein: CASSEAHYGTGTVTRDYGYTF
CDR3 DNA: TGTGCCAGCAGTGAAGCCCACTATGGAACCGGGACAGTTACCCGAGACTATGGCTACACCTTC
D gene: TRBD1
clone size: -
V gene: TRBV6-1
J gene: TRBJ1-2